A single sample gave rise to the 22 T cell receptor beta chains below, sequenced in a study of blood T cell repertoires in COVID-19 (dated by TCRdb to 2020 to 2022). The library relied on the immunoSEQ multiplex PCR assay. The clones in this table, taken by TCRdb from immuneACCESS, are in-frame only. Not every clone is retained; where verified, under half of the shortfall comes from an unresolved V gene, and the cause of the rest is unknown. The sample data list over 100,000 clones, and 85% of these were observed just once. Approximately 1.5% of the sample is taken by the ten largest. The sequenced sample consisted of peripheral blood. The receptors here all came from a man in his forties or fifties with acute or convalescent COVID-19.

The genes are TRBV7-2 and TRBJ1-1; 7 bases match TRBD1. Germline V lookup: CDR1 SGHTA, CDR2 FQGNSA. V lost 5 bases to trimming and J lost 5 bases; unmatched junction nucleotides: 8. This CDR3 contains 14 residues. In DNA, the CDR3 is TGTGCCAGCAGCCCCCGGACCAGGGGGACTGAAGCTTTCTTT. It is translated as CASSPRTRGTEAFF.

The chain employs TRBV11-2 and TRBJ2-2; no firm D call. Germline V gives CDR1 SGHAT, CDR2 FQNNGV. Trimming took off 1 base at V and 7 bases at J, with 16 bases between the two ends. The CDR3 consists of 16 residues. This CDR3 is CASSLGATHIFGELFF. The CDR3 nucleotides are TGTGCCAGCAGCTTAGGGGCGACCCATATTTTCGGGGAGCTGTTTTTT. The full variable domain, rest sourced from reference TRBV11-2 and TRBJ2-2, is EAGVAQSPRYKIIEKRQSVAFWCNPISGHATLYWYQQILGQGPKLLIQFQNNGVVDDSQLPKDRFSAERLKGVDSTLKIQPAKLEDSAVYLCASSLGATHIFGELFFGEGSRLTVL.

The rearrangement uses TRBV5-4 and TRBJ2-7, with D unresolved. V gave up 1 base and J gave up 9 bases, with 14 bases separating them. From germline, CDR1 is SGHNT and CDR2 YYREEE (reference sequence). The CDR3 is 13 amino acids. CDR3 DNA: TGTGCCAGCAGCTTGAACTCCCTCGGTGGGCAGTACTTC. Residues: CASSLNSLGGQYF.

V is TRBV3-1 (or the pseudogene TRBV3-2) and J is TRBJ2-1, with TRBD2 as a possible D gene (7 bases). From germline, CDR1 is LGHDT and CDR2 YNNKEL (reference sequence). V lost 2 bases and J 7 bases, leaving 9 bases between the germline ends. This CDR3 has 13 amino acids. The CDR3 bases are TGTGCCAGCAGCCAACGGGGGGCAAATGAGCAGTTCTTC. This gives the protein CASSQRGANEQFF.

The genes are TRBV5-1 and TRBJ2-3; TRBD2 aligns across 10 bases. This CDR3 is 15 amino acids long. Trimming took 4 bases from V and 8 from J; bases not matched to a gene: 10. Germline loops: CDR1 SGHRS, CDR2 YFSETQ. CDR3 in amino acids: CASSQTSGVDGTQYF. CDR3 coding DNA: TGCGCCAGCAGCCAAACTAGCGGGGTTGATGGTACGCAGTATTTT.

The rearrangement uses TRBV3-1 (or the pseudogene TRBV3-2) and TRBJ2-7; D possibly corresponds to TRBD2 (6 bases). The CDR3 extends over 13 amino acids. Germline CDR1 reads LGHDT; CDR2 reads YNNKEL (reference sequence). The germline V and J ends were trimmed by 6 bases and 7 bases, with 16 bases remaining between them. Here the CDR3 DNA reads TGTGCCAGCAGGGGGGGACGCCTAGGGGAGCAGTACTTC. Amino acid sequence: CASRGGRLGEQYF.

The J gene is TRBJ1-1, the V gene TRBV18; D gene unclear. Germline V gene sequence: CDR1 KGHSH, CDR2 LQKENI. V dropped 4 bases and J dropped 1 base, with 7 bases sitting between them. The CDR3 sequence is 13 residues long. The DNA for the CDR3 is TGTGCCAGCTCACTCAATCCGAACACTGAAGCTTTCTTT. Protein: CASSLNPNTEAFF.

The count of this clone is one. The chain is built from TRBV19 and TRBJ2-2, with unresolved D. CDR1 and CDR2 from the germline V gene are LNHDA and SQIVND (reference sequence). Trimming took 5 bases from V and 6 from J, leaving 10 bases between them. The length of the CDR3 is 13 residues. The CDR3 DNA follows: TGTGCCAGTAGTGTGCTAGATTCCGGGGAGCTGTTTTTT. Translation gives CASSVLDSGELFF.

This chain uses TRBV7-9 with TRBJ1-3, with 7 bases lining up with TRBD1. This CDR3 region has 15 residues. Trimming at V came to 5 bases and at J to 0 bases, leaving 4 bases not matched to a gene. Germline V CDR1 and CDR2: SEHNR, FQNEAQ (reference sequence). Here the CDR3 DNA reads TGTGCCAGCAGCCTGGGACAGAACTCTGGAAACACCATATATTTT. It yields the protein CASSLGQNSGNTIYF.

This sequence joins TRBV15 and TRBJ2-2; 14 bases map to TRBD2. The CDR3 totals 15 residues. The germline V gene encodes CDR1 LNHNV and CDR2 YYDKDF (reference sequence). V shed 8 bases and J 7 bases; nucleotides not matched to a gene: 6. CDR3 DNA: TGTGCCACCCGACTAGCGGGGGGGCACGACGGGGAGCTGTTTTTT. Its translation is CATRLAGGHDGELFF.

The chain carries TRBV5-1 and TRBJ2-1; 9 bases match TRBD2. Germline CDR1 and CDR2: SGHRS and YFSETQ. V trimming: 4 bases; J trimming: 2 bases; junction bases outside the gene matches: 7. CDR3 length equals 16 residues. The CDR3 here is CASSTISGSPYNEQFF. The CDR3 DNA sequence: TGCGCCAGCAGCACTATTAGCGGGAGCCCCTACAATGAGCAGTTCTTC.

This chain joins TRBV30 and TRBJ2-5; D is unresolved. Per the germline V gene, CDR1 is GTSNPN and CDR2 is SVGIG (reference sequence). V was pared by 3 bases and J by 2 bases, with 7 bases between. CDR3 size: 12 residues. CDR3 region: CAWSPSQETQYF. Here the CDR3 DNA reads TGTGCCTGGAGCCCCAGTCAAGAGACCCAGTACTTC.

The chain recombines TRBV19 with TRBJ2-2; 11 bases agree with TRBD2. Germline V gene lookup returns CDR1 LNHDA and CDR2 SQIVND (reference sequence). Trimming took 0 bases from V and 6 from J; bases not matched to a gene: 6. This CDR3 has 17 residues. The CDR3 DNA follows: TGTGCCAGTAGTATAGAGATAGCGGGGGGGCCGTCCGGGGAGCTGTTTTTT. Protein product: CASSIEIAGGPSGELFF.

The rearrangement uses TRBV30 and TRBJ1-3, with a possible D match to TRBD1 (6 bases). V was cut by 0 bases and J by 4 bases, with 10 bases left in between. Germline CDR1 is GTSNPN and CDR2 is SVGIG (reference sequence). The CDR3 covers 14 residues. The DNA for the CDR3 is TGTGCCTGGAGTGTAGGGGACATAGGAAACACCATATATTTT. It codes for CAWSVGDIGNTIYF. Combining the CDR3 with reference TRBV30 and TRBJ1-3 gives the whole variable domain SQTIHQWPATLVQPVGSPLSLECTVEGTSNPNLYWYRQAAGRGLQLLFYSVGIGQISSEVPQNLSASRPQDRQFILSSKKLLLSDSGFYLCAWSVGDIGNTIYFGEGSWLTVV.

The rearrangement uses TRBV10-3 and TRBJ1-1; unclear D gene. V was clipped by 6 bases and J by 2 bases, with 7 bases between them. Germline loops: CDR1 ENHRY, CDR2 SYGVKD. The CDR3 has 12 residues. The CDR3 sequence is CAIRRDNTEAFF. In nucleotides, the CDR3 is TGTGCCATCAGACGGGATAACACTGAAGCTTTCTTT.

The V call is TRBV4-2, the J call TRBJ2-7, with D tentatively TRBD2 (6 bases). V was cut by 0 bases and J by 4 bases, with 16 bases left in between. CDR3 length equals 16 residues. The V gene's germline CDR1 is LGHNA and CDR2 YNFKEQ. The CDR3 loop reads CASSQDQGLLPYEQYF. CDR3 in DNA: TGTGCCAGCAGCCAAGATCAGGGACTCTTACCTTACGAGCAGTACTTC.

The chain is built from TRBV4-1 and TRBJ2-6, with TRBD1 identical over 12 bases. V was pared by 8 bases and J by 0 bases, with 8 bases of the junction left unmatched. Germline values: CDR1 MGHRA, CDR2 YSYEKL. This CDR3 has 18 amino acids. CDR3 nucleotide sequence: TGCGCCAGCCGTCCCGGGACAGGGGGCCTCTCTGGGGCCAACGTCCTGACTTTC. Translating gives CASRPGTGGLSGANVLTF.

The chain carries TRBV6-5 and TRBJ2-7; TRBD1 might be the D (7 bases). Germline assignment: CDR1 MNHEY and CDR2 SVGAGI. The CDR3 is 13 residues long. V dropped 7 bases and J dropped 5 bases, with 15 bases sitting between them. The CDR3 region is CASKEGARDEQYF. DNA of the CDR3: TGTGCCAGCAAGGAGGGGGCGCGCGACGAGCAGTACTTC.

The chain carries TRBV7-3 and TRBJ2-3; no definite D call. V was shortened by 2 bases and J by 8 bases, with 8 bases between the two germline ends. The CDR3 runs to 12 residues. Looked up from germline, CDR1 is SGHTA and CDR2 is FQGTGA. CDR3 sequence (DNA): TGTGCCAGCAGCTTAGAACAGACTACGCAGTATTTT. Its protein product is CASSLEQTTQYF.

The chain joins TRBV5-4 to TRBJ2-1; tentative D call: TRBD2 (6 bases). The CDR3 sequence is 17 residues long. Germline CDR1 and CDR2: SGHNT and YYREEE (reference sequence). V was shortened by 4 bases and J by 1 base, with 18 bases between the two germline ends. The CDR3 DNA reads TGTGCCAGCAGCCCGGGACTCCATGGACCTTCCTACAATGAGCAGTTCTTC. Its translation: CASSPGLHGPSYNEQFF.

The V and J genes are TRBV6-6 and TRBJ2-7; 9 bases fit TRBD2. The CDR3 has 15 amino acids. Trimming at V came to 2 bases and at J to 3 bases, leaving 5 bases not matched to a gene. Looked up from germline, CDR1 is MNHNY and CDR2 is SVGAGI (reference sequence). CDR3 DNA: TGTGCCAGCAGTTACCAGCGGGGGGACCTCTACGAGCAGTACTTC. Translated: CASSYQRGDLYEQYF.

CDR3: CASSLALAGGGDTQYF. The CDR3 DNA follows: TGTGCCAGCAGCTTGGCACTAGCGGGAGGAGGAGATACGCAGTATTTT. The chain combines TRBV5-4 with TRBJ2-3; 12 bases agree with TRBD2. J lost 5 bases, V lost 0 bases, and 4 bases had no gene match. From germline, CDR1 is SGHNT and CDR2 YYREEE (reference sequence). The CDR3 is 16 residues long.